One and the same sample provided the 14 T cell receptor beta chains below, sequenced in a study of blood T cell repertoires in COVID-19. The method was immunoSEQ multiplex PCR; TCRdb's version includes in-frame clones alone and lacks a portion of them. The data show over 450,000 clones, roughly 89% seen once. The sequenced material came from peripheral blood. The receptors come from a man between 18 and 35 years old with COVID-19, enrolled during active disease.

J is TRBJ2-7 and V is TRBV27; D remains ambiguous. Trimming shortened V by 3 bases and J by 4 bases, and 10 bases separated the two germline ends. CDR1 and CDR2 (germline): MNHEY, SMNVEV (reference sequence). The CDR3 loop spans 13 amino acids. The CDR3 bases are TGTGCCAGCAGTTTCACGCCCCTATACGAGCAGTACTTC. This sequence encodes CASSFTPLYEQYF.

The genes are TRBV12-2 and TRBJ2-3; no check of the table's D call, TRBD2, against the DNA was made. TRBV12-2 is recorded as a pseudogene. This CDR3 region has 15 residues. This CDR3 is CASRPRREGTDTQYF. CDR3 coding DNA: TGTGCAAGTCGCCCAAGAAGGGAGGGCACAGATACGCAGTATTTT.

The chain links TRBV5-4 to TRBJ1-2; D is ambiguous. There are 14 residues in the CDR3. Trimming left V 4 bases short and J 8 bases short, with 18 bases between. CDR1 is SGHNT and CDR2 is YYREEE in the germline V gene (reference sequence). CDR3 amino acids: CASSRGVERGGYTF. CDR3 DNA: TGTGCCAGCAGCCGCGGGGTGGAGAGAGGAGGCTACACCTTC.

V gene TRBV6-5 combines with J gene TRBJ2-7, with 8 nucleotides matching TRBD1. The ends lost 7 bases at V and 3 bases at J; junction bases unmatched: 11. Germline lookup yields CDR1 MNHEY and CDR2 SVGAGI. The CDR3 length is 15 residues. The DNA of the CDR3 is TGTGCCAGCATGGGCGACAGGGGAATTCGCTACGAGCAGTACTTC. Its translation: CASMGDRGIRYEQYF.

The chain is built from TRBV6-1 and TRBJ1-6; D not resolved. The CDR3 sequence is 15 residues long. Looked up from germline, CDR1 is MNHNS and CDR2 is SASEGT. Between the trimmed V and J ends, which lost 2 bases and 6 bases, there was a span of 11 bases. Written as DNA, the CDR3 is TGTGCCAGCAGTGAAAAACAGCCAGTTAATTCACCCCTCCACTTT. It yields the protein CASSEKQPVNSPLHF.

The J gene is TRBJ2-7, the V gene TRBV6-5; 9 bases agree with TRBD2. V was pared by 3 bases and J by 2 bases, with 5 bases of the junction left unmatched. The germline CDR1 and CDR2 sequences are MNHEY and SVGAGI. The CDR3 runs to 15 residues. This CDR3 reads CASSYRLAATYEQYF. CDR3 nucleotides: TGTGCCAGCAGTTATCGACTAGCGGCCACCTACGAGCAGTACTTC.

CDR3 residues: CASSEGKAADYGYTF. The CDR3 bases are TGTGCCAGCAGTGAGGGCAAAGCGGCGGACTATGGCTACACCTTC. The gene calls are TRBV6-1 and TRBJ1-2, with D hard to call. V was shortened by 3 bases and J by 3 bases, with 14 bases between the two germline ends. CDR1 is MNHNS and CDR2 is SASEGT in the germline V gene. This CDR3 region has 15 residues.

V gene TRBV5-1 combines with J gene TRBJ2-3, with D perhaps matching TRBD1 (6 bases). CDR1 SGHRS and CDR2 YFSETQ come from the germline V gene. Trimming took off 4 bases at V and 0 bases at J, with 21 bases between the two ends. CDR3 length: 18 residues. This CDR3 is CASSAPSPGTPSTDTQYF. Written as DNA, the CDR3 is TGCGCCAGCAGCGCGCCCAGCCCCGGGACACCTAGCACAGATACGCAGTATTTT.

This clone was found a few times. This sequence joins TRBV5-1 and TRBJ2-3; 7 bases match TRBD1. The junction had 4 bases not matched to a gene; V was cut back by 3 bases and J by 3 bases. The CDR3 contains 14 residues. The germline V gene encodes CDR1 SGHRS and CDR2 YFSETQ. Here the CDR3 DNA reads TGCGCCAGCAGCTCCGGACAGGTGACAGATACGCAGTATTTT. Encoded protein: CASSSGQVTDTQYF.

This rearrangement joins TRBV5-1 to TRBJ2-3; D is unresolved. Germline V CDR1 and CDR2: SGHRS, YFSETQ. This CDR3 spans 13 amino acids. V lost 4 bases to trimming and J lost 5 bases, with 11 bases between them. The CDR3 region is CASSPRVGDTQYF. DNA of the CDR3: TGCGCCAGCAGCCCGAGAGTCGGAGATACGCAGTATTTT.

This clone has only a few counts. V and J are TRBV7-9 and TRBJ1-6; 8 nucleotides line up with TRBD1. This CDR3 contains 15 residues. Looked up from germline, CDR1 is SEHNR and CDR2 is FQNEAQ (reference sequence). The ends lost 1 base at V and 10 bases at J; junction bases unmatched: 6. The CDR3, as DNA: TGTGCCAGCAGCTTAGGGACAGGGAAGAGGTCACCCCTCCACTTT. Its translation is CASSLGTGKRSPLHF.

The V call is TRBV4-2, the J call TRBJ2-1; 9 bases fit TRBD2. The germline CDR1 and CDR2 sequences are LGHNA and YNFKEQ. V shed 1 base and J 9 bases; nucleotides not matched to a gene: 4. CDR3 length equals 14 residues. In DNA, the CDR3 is TGTGCCAGCAGCCAAGGTAGCGGGAGAGCTGAGCAGTTCTTC. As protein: CASSQGSGRAEQFF.

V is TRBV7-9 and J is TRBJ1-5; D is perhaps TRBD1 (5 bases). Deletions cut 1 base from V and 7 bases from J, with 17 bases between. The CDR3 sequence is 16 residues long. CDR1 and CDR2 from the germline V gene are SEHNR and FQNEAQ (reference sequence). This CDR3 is CASSLGLGPSGQPQHF. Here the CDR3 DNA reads TGTGCCAGCAGCTTAGGACTAGGACCATCAGGGCAGCCCCAGCATTTT.

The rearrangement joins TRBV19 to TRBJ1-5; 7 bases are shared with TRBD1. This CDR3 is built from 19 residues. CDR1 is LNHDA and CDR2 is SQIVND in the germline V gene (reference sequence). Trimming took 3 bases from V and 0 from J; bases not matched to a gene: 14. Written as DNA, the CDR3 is TGTGCCAGTAGTATTCAACAGGGGCCGGCCTCTTATAGCAATCAGCCCCAGCATTTT. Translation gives CASSIQQGPASYSNQPQHF.